This T cell receptor beta chain was profiled in a study of cytomegalovirus exposure and HLA in healthy donors. The study's findings and limits: In vitro confirmation showed a few CMV-associated chains to be CMV antigen specific. Listed as cytomegalovirus-associated were roughly 180 TCR beta chains. Because they were indistinguishable, some V segments, including TRBV6-2 and TRBV6-3, were excluded.

Concerning this clone itself: No antigen is known for it.

The PCR ran on 60 Vbeta and 13 Jbeta primers. Profiled with immunoSEQ multiplex PCR; TCRdb holds only in-frame clones, not every one. The profile shows more than 140,000 clones, nearly 80% of them singletons. V lost 4 bases and J lost 3; bases outside the gene matches: 8. Germline V lookup: CDR1 SGHDT, CDR2 YYEEEE. CDR3 size: 16 residues. This sequence originates from a male donor in good health and CMV-seronegative. The genes are TRBV5-6 and TRBJ2-5; 11 positions match TRBD1. Sequencing was performed on PBMCs. In DNA form, the CDR3 reads TGTGCCAGCAGCCCATTGGACAGGGGGCTAAAAGAGACCCAGTACTTC. Translation: CASSPLDRGLKETQYF.